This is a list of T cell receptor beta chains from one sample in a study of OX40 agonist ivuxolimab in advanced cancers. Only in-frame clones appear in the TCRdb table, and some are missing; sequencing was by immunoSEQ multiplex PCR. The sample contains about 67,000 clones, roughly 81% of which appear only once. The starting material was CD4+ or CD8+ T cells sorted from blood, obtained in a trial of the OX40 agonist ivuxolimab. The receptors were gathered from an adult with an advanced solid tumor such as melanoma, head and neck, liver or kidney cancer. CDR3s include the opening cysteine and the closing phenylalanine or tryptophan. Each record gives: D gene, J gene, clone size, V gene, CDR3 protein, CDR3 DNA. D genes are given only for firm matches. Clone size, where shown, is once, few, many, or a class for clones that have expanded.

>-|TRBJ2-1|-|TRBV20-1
CSARTQREQFF
TGCAGTGCTAGAACCCAGCGTGAGCAGTTCTTC
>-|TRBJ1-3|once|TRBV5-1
CASSQEVQGSGNTIYF
TGCGCCAGCAGCCAAGAAGTACAGGGCTCTGGAAACACCATATATTTT
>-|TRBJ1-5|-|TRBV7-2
CASSLSGNQPQHF
TGTGCCAGCAGCTTGTCCGGGAATCAGCCCCAGCATTTT
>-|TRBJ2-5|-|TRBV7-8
CASSLDTWLETQYF
TGTGCCAGCAGCTTGGACACGTGGCTGGAGACCCAGTACTTC
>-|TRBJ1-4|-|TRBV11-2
CASSLAGADEKLFF
TGTGCCAGCAGCTTAGCAGGGGCGGATGAAAAACTGTTTTTT
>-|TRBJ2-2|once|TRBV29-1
CSVGQFANTGELFF
TGCAGCGTAGGACAGTTCGCGAACACCGGGGAGCTGTTTTTT
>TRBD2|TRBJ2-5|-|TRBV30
CAWSVEASGRGGTQYF
TGTGCCTGGAGTGTGGAAGCTAGCGGGAGGGGCGGGACCCAGTACTTC
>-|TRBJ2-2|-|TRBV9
CASRGEQTTGELFF
TGTGCCAGCAGGGGGGAACAGACCACCGGGGAGCTGTTTTTT
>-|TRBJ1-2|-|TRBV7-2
CASSSYIDRSYTF
TGTGCCAGCAGCTCTTACATCGACAGGTCCTACACCTTC
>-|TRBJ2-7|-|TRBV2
CASRPGTSSYEQYF
TGTGCCAGCAGGCCAGGGACGAGCTCCTACGAGCAGTACTTC
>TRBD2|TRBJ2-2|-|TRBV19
CASKTSGSYTGELFF
TGTGCCAGTAAAACTAGCGGGAGCTATACCGGGGAGCTGTTTTTT
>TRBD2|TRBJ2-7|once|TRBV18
CASSTSGSTYEQYF
TGTGCCAGCTCGACTAGCGGCTCCACCTACGAGCAGTACTTC
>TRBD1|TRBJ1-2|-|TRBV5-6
CASNYRDRGSHGYTF
TGTGCCAGCAACTATAGGGACAGGGGATCTCATGGCTACACCTTC
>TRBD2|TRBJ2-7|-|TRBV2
CASSEALAGVGEQYF
TGTGCCAGCAGTGAAGCTTTAGCGGGAGTCGGAGAGCAGTACTTC
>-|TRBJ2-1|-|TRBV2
CASSPDRPAYNEQFF
TGTGCCAGCAGCCCGGACAGACCGGCCTACAATGAGCAGTTCTTC
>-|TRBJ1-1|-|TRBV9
CASARQGDTEAFF
TGTGCCAGCGCCCGACAAGGGGACACTGAAGCTTTCTTT
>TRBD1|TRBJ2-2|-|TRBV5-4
CASTRQGLTGELFF
TGTGCCAGCACGAGACAGGGCTTGACCGGGGAGCTGTTTTTT
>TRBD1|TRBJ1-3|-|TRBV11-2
CASSPGQGATGNTIYF
TGTGCCAGCAGCCCGGGACAGGGGGCGACTGGAAACACCATATATTTT
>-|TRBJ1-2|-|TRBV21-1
CASSAYRGADYGYTF
TGTGCCAGCAGCGCTTACCGCGGGGCAGACTATGGCTACACCTTC
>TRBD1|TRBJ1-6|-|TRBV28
CASHSPQGGNSPLHF
TGTGCCAGCCACTCCCCACAGGGGGGTAATTCACCCCTCCACTTT
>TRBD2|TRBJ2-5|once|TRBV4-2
CASSQALAGVFSQEIQYF
TGTGCCAGCAGCCAAGCGCTAGCGGGGGTCTTTTCCCAAGAGATCCAGTACTTC
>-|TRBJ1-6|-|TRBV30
CAWSVPHSSAHSPLHF
TGTGCCTGGAGTGTACCGCATTCAAGCGCGCATTCACCCCTCCACTTT
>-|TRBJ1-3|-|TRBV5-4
CASSLQNSGNTIYF
TGTGCCAGCAGTTTACAGAACTCTGGAAACACCATATATTTT
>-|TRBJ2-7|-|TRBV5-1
CASSPRPRGRTYEQYF
TGCGCCAGCAGCCCCCGGCCGAGGGGTCGAACCTACGAGCAGTACTTC
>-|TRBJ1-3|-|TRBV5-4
CASSQERGSGNTIYF
TGTGCCAGCAGCCAAGAGAGAGGCTCTGGAAACACCATATATTTT
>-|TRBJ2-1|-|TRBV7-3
CASSMVGDSYNEQFF
TGTGCCAGCAGCATGGTCGGCGACTCCTACAATGAGCAGTTCTTC
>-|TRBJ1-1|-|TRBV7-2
CASSHQGATEAFF
TGTGCCAGCAGCCACCAAGGGGCAACTGAAGCTTTCTTT
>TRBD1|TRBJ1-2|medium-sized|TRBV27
CASSDRGHEAGYTF
TGTGCCAGCAGTGACAGGGGGCACGAGGCTGGCTACACCTTC
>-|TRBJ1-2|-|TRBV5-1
CASSPAVGVWDGYTF
TGCGCCAGCAGCCCGGCCGTCGGGGTTTGGGATGGCTACACCTTC
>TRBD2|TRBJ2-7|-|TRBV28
CASSLEGAAGLAGTEIAYEQYF
TGTGCCAGCAGTTTAGAAGGTGCCGCGGGACTAGCGGGAACCGAGATCGCCTACGAGCAGTACTTC
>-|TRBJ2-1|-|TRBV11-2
CASSFDVGMGGEQFF
TGTGCCAGCAGCTTTGACGTCGGGATGGGCGGTGAGCAGTTCTTC
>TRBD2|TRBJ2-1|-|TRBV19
CASSIPGEGYEQFF
TGTGCCAGTAGTATACCCGGGGAGGGGTACGAGCAGTTCTTC